These 32 T cell receptor beta chains came from one sample sequenced in a study of blood T cell repertoires in COVID-19. Assay: immunoSEQ multiplex PCR; the TCRdb copy retains only in-frame clones and omits some. Found here are more than 85,000 clones, 65% to 90% of them singletons; the top ten hold roughly 4%. The sample consisted of peripheral blood. The receptors stem from a man in his fifties with acute or convalescent COVID-19.

This clone turned up a few times. This rearrangement joins TRBV19 to TRBJ1-5, with D hard to call. This CDR3 has 16 amino acids. V lost 3 bases, J lost 3 bases, and 15 bases lay in between. Germline assignment: CDR1 LNHDA and CDR2 SQIVND (reference sequence). CDR3 protein: CASSMSPGRDNQPQHF. The CDR3 region has the DNA TGTGCCAGTAGTATGTCCCCCGGACGGGACAATCAGCCCCAGCATTTT.

This chain uses TRBV6-1 with TRBJ2-5; possibly TRBD2 for D (6 bases). V was trimmed by 2 bases and J by 5 bases, leaving 12 bases between them. The germline gives CDR1 MNHNS, CDR2 SASEGT. The length of the CDR3 is 14 residues. The CDR3 here is CASSEPGSTETQYF. CDR3 nucleotide sequence: TGTGCCAGCAGTGAACCCGGGAGCACGGAGACCCAGTACTTC.

For the CDR3, the DNA is TGTGCCAGCAGCTTAGGCGGGCGGGGTTCCTACAATGAGCAGTTCTTC. The encoded protein is CASSLGGRGSYNEQFF. V usage is TRBV13 and J usage is TRBJ2-1; a possible D gene is TRBD2 (6 bases). The CDR3 consists of 16 residues. V shed 0 bases and J shed 1 base, with 10 bases lying between them. Looked up from germline, CDR1 is PRHDT and CDR2 is FYEKMQ (reference sequence).

This clone was detected once. The CDR3 sequence is CANRDRLGGEQYF. The CDR3 DNA reads TGTGCCAACCGGGACAGACTAGGAGGGGAGCAGTACTTC. The chain recombines TRBV6-5 with TRBJ2-7; TRBD1 is a possible D gene (7 bases). The CDR3 runs to 13 residues. The germline V gene encodes CDR1 MNHEY and CDR2 SVGAGI. V was pared by 10 bases and J by 7 bases, with 20 bases between.

The chain joins TRBV7-2 to TRBJ1-2; no clear D. Trimming left V 5 bases short and J 5 bases short, with 15 bases between. The length of the CDR3 is 14 residues. Germline lookup yields CDR1 SGHTA and CDR2 FQGNSA. This CDR3 is CASSPGSFRYGYTF. The DNA of the CDR3 is TGTGCCAGCAGCCCCGGGTCTTTCCGTTATGGCTACACCTTC.

The count of this clone is one. V and J are TRBV19 and TRBJ1-2; D is possibly TRBD1 (6 bases). This CDR3 has 14 amino acids. V lost 3 bases and J 2 bases, leaving 10 bases between the germline ends. From germline, CDR1 is LNHDA and CDR2 SQIVND (reference sequence). The CDR3 DNA reads as TGTGCCAGTAGTATCCTTGGACAGAACTATGGCTACACCTTC. Protein: CASSILGQNYGYTF.

This chain joins TRBV18 and TRBJ1-3; 8 bases map to TRBD1. The J segment lost 3 bases and the V segment lost 4 bases, leaving 5 bases of the junction unmatched. The CDR3 is 15 residues long. CDR1 and CDR2 (germline): KGHSH, LQKENI. This CDR3 reads CASSRQGASGNTIYF. The CDR3 DNA follows: TGTGCCAGCTCACGTCAGGGGGCTAGTGGAAACACCATATATTTT.

V is TRBV4-1 and J is TRBJ1-1; tentative D call: TRBD1 (5 bases). Between the trimmed V and J ends, which lost 0 bases and 0 bases, there was a span of 8 bases. The CDR3 consists of 15 residues. Germline V CDR1 and CDR2: MGHRA, YSYEKL. The CDR3 DNA reads TGCGCCAGCAGCCAAGACAGGGCTATGAACACTGAAGCTTTCTTT. Translation gives CASSQDRAMNTEAFF.

The chain uses TRBV6-5 and TRBJ1-5; the match to TRBD1 covers 7 bases. Germline CDR1 and CDR2: MNHEY and SVGAGI. The CDR3 has 15 residues. V gave up 5 bases and J gave up 1 base; unmatched junction bases: 5. CDR3 sequence (DNA): TGTGCCAGCAGTCGGGGACAGACCAGCAATCAGCCCCAGCATTTT. Translating it yields CASSRGQTSNQPQHF.

This clone appeared a single time. The rearrangement uses TRBV28 and TRBJ1-5, with TRBD1 identical over 7 bases. V was pared by 9 bases and J by 3 bases, with 8 bases of the junction left unmatched. CDR1 is MDHEN and CDR2 is SYDVKM in the germline V gene. The CDR3 totals 14 residues. The CDR3 sequence is CASLDRVDNQPQHF. The CDR3 DNA reads TGTGCCAGTTTAGACAGGGTAGACAATCAGCCCCAGCATTTT.

This clone was counted a single time. The chain joins TRBV9 to TRBJ1-6, with TRBD1 matching 9 bases. Germline CDR1 and CDR2: SGDLS and YYNGEE. This CDR3 spans 18 amino acids. V trimming: 1 base; J trimming: 5 bases; junction bases outside the gene matches: 10. This CDR3 is CASSVTATGGRHNSPLHF. The DNA of the CDR3 is TGTGCCAGCAGCGTAACTGCTACAGGGGGCAGGCATAATTCACCCCTCCACTTT.

The chain couples TRBV5-1 to TRBJ2-7; 11 bases line up with TRBD2. Germline loops: CDR1 SGHRS, CDR2 YFSETQ. The V and J ends lost 6 bases and 2 bases, in that order; junction bases with no gene match: 7. The CDR3 is made up of 15 amino acids. The CDR3 region has the DNA TGCGCCAGCACCACGATACTAGCGGGGGCCTACGAGCAGTACTTC. This translates into CASTTILAGAYEQYF.

This chain connects TRBV5-1 to TRBJ2-1; 8 bases match TRBD2. After removal of 4 bases from V and 9 bases from J, the junction contained 12 bases not matched to a gene. This CDR3 contains 15 residues. Germline CDR1 reads SGHRS; CDR2 reads YFSETQ. The CDR3 region has the DNA TGCGCCAGCAGCGATTTTGGAGCGGGAGAGACTGAGCAGTTCTTC. Residues: CASSDFGAGETEQFF.

The chain uses TRBV19 and TRBJ2-1, with 11 bases lining up with TRBD2. V shed 2 bases and J 4 bases; nucleotides not matched to a gene: 1. Per germline, CDR1 LNHDA and CDR2 SQIVND (reference sequence). This CDR3 has 15 amino acids. The CDR3 coding sequence is TGTGCCAGTAGTATAAGGACTAGCGGGTACAATGAGCAGTTCTTC. Protein sequence: CASSIRTSGYNEQFF.

The chain employs TRBV9 and TRBJ2-7; 7 nucleotides match TRBD1. The V segment lost 0 bases and the J segment 5 bases; nucleotides outside the gene matches: 5. This CDR3 spans 14 amino acids. Germline CDR1 and CDR2: SGDLS and YYNGEE. This chain's CDR3 is CASSVARTGDEQYF. The CDR3 DNA follows: TGTGCCAGCAGCGTAGCAAGGACAGGAGACGAGCAGTACTTC.

On this clone: Distinct nucleotide sequences in the sample also encode this CDR3. The chain joins TRBV20-1 to TRBJ2-1, with a tentative D call TRBD1 (5 bases). Trimming stripped 3 bases from V and 8 bases from J, with 8 bases between. Germline CDR1 reads DFQATT; CDR2 reads SNEGSKA (reference sequence). This CDR3 contains 11 residues. The CDR3 DNA is TGCAGTGCTAGTTCAGGGCATGAGCAGTTCTTC. Protein: CSASSGHEQFF.

This clone has a single count. The chain has TRBV30 and TRBJ1-2; D unresolved. CDR1 is GTSNPN, CDR2 SVGIG, per germline (reference sequence). The CDR3 has 13 amino acids. Trimming cost V 3 bases and J 8 bases, with 16 bases left between them. In nucleotides, the CDR3 is TGTGCCTGGAGCGTTACAGACCTTGTGGGCTACACCTTC. This codes for CAWSVTDLVGYTF. Drawing the rest from reference TRBV30 and TRBJ1-2, the complete variable domain is SQTIHQWPATLVQPVGSPLSLECTVEGTSNPNLYWYRQAAGRGLQLLFYSVGIGQISSEVPQNLSASRPQDRQFILSSKKLLLSDSGFYLCAWSVTDLVGYTFGSGTRLTVV.

Only one count was recorded for this clone. V usage is TRBV6-2 or TRBV6-3 and J usage is TRBJ2-3; the match to TRBD2 covers 11 bases. This CDR3 spans 14 amino acids. Germline-derived CDR1 and CDR2 are MNHEY and SVGEGT. The junction had 3 bases not matched to a gene; V was cut back by 6 bases and J by 4 bases. The DNA for the CDR3 is TGTGCCAGCAGCACGACTAGCGGGGCAGATACGCAGTATTTT. Its protein is CASSTTSGADTQYF.

The V and J genes are TRBV28 and TRBJ1-5; TRBD1 agrees at 8 bases. Germline CDR1 is MDHEN and CDR2 is SYDVKM. The CDR3 contains 18 residues. The J segment lost 2 bases and the V segment lost 1 base, leaving 10 bases of the junction unmatched. This chain's CDR3 is CASSLYGQGRGGNQPQHF. Written as DNA, the CDR3 is TGTGCCAGCAGTTTATACGGACAGGGTCGCGGTGGCAATCAGCCCCAGCATTTT. The whole variable domain, filled in from reference TRBV28 and TRBJ1-5, reads DVKVTQSSRYLVKRTGEKVFLECVQDMDHENMFWYRQDPGLGLRLIYFSYDVKMKEKGDIPEGYSVSREKKERFSLILESASTNQTSMYLCASSLYGQGRGGNQPQHFGDGTRLSIL.

The J gene is TRBJ2-5, the V gene TRBV6-5; 8 bases match TRBD1. With V trimmed by 7 bases and J by 4 bases, 5 bases remained unmatched. Germline lookup yields CDR1 MNHEY and CDR2 SVGAGI. The CDR3 has 13 residues. The CDR3 DNA reads TGTGCCAGCAATGTACAGGGGGGAGAGACCCAGTACTTC. Translated, it gives CASNVQGGETQYF.

This chain connects TRBV18 to TRBJ2-7, with 7 bases aligning to TRBD2. Germline CDR1 KGHSH, CDR2 LQKENI. The CDR3 has 14 residues. V dropped 0 bases and J dropped 2; count of bases not matched to a gene: 1. The CDR3 DNA follows: TGTGCCAGCTCACCACCGGGGGGGACCTACGAGCAGTACTTC. As protein: CASSPPGGTYEQYF.

The genes are TRBV5-4 and TRBJ2-7; maybe TRBD2 (5 bases). This CDR3 is built from 13 residues. V lost 4 bases, J lost 2 bases, and 10 bases lay in between. CDR1 is SGHNT, CDR2 YYREEE, per germline (reference sequence). The CDR3 sequence is CASSRVGAYEQYF. The CDR3 DNA reads TGTGCCAGCAGCCGTGTGGGAGCCTACGAGCAGTACTTC.

The chain couples TRBV5-1 to TRBJ2-5, with TRBD1 matching over 7 bases. V shed 4 bases and J 3 bases; nucleotides not matched to a gene: 21. The CDR3 contains 19 residues. Germline values: CDR1 SGHRS, CDR2 YFSETQ. The CDR3 DNA sequence: TGCGCCAGCAGCACAGGCCAACATGGGACAGCTCTGAGGAAAGAGACCCAGTACTTC. Translating gives CASSTGQHGTALRKETQYF. The entire variable domain, with the rest obtained from reference TRBV5-1 and TRBJ2-5, is as follows: KAGVTQTPRYLIKTRGQQVTLSCSPISGHRSVSWYQQTPGQGLQFLFEYFSETQRNKGNFPGRFSGRQFSNSRSEMNVSTLELGDSALYLCASSTGQHGTALRKETQYFGPGTRLLVL.

The chain is built from TRBV18 and TRBJ2-4, with 10 bases aligning to TRBD2. CDR1 and CDR2 (germline): KGHSH, LQKENI. The CDR3 sequence is 16 residues long. V dropped 6 bases and J dropped 5; count of bases not matched to a gene: 10. The CDR3 sequence is CASSHRRGTSENIQYF. The CDR3 bases are TGTGCCAGCTCCCACAGGAGGGGGACTAGCGAAAACATTCAGTACTTC.

The chain uses TRBV28 and TRBJ1-6; 8 nucleotides line up with TRBD1. Trimming cost V 6 bases and J 7 bases; bases outside gene matches: 8. Germline loops: CDR1 MDHEN, CDR2 SYDVKM. The CDR3 loop spans 15 amino acids. CDR3 nucleotides: TGTGCCAGCAGCCCCGTAACAGGGGGGAATTCACCCCTCCACTTT. Encoded protein: CASSPVTGGNSPLHF.

The genes are TRBV11-2 and TRBJ1-1, with a tentative D call TRBD1 (6 bases). Trimming shortened V by 5 bases and J by 6 bases, and 16 bases separated the two germline ends. Germline V gene lookup returns CDR1 SGHAT and CDR2 FQNNGV. CDR3 length: 14 amino acids. This CDR3 is CASSRTLQGPEAFF. CDR3 bases: TGTGCCAGCAGCCGAACATTACAGGGCCCTGAAGCTTTCTTT.

The chain has TRBV30 and TRBJ2-3; 11 bases fit TRBD2. The CDR3 runs to 14 residues. The V gene end was trimmed by 8 bases and the J gene end by 3 bases; junction bases not matched to a gene: 7. Germline V CDR1 and CDR2: GTSNPN, SVGIG (reference sequence). CDR3 nucleotide sequence: TGTGCCGCCCGGACTAGCGGGTCGACAGATACGCAGTATTTT. Translation gives CAARTSGSTDTQYF.

The chain recombines TRBV5-4 with TRBJ1-2; TRBD1 might be the D (5 bases). V dropped 3 bases and J dropped 3 bases, with 21 bases sitting between them. Germline V CDR1 and CDR2: SGHNT, YYREEE (reference sequence). The CDR3 totals 17 residues. CDR3 coding DNA: TGTGCCAGCAGCTCAAGGGGCACCCAAAGAGGTGACTATGGCTACACCTTC. It translates to CASSSRGTQRGDYGYTF. Complete variable domain (other parts from reference TRBV5-4 and TRBJ1-2): ETGVTQSPTHLIKTRGQQVTLRCSSQSGHNTVSWYQQALGQGPQFIFQYYREEENGRGNFPPRFSGLQFPNYSSELNVNALELDDSALYLCASSSRGTQRGDYGYTFGSGTRLTVV.

The gene calls are TRBV9 and TRBJ2-4; D is possibly TRBD2 (6 bases). The length of the CDR3 is 16 residues. Germline loops: CDR1 SGDLS, CDR2 YYNGEE. Trimming stripped 2 bases from V and 0 bases from J, with 12 bases between. CDR3 protein: CASSVTPGLAKNIQYF. The CDR3 DNA reads TGTGCCAGCAGCGTCACCCCGGGACTAGCCAAAAACATTCAGTACTTC.

This clone appeared a few times. The rearrangement links TRBV7-8 to TRBJ1-2, with a tentative D call TRBD1 (6 bases). CDR1 is SGHVS, CDR2 FQNEAQ, per germline. The CDR3 is made up of 17 amino acids. V lost 1 base and J 4 bases, leaving 19 bases between the germline ends. The CDR3 spells CASSLVVLSTGSYGYTF. CDR3 nucleotides: TGTGCCAGCAGCTTAGTAGTCCTCTCGACAGGCTCCTATGGCTACACCTTC.

The chain employs TRBV19 and TRBJ2-1; 7 bases match TRBD2. The CDR3 sequence is 14 residues long. Germline CDR1 and CDR2: LNHDA and SQIVND (reference sequence). The junction had 7 bases not matched to a gene; V was cut back by 5 bases and J by 6 bases. The CDR3 DNA is TGTGCCAGTAGTCCCCGGCGGGAGAGCAATGAGCAGTTCTTC. It specifies CASSPRRESNEQFF.

The J gene is TRBJ1-1, the V gene TRBV19, with TRBD1 as a possible D gene (5 bases). Germline CDR1 is LNHDA and CDR2 is SQIVND (reference sequence). The V end was cut by 4 bases, the J end by 0 bases, with 9 bases between. CDR3 length: 14 residues. The CDR3, as DNA: TGTGCCAGTAGTACGACAGCCTTGAACACTGAAGCTTTCTTT. This codes for CASSTTALNTEAFF.